Listed below are T cell receptor beta chains from one sample, sequenced in a study of CD8 T cells in ankylosing spondylitis. TCRdb re-called the 5' RACE reads with MiXCR, one entry per CDR3 protein. The sample contains more than 200,000 distinct CDR3 sequences, around 25% of which appear only once. Sequencing was performed on blood, either unsorted or a sorted T cell fraction (not recorded which). Receptors originate from a male donor with ankylosing spondylitis or in good health (not recorded which). The CDR3 runs from the conserved cysteine through the conserved F or W. A D gene is named only where the DNA matches it firmly. Expanded clones are given a class, and other clones once, few, many or no size at all.

CDR3 DNA: TGCACCCTAGCGACGCAGACCCAGTACTTC
CDR3 protein: CTLATQTQYF
D gene: NA
clone size: many
V gene: TRBV20-1
J gene: TRBJ2-5

CDR3 DNA: TGTGCCAGCAGCCCTGGACAGACGTTGAATACGCAGTATTTT
CDR3 protein: CASSPGQTLNTQYF
D gene: NA
clone size: many
V gene: TRBV28
J gene: TRBJ2-3

CDR3 DNA: TGCGCCAGCAGCCAGCTAACTGAGCAGTTCTTC
CDR3 protein: CASSQLTEQFF
D gene: NA
clone size: few
V gene: TRBV4-1
J gene: TRBJ2-1

CDR3 DNA: TGTGCCAGCAGTAAGGGACTTTTACAAGAGACCCAGTACTTC
CDR3 protein: CASSKGLLQETQYF
D gene: NA
clone size: few
V gene: TRBV6-1
J gene: TRBJ2-5

CDR3 DNA: TGCAGTGCTGCCCAGACCGGCCGGGTGGTAGAGACCCAGTACTTC
CDR3 protein: CSAAQTGRVVETQYF
D gene: NA
clone size: NA
V gene: TRBV20-1
J gene: TRBJ2-5

CDR3 DNA: TGCAGTGCTAGAAATGGGGACAGGGGTACCTACGAGCAGTACTTC
CDR3 protein: CSARNGDRGTYEQYF
D gene: TRBD1
clone size: NA
V gene: TRBV20-1
J gene: TRBJ2-7

CDR3 DNA: TGCAGTGCGGGACAGGGTTTGACTGAAGCTTTCTTT
CDR3 protein: CSAGQGLTEAFF
D gene: TRBD1
clone size: many
V gene: TRBV20-1
J gene: TRBJ1-1

CDR3 DNA: TGTGCCAGACAGGGGTATAGCACAGATACGCAGTATTTT
CDR3 protein: CARQGYSTDTQYF
D gene: TRBD1
clone size: few
V gene: TRBV2
J gene: TRBJ2-3

CDR3 DNA: TGCAGTGCTAGGTCGGATGATACGCAGTATTTT
CDR3 protein: CSARSDDTQYF
D gene: NA
clone size: NA
V gene: TRBV20-1
J gene: TRBJ2-3

CDR3 DNA: TGTGCCAGCAGCGTAGGGACTAGCGGGGGCACAGATACGCAGTATTTT
CDR3 protein: CASSVGTSGGTDTQYF
D gene: TRBD2
clone size: NA
V gene: TRBV9
J gene: TRBJ2-3

CDR3 DNA: TGTGCCAGCAGCCAAGCGGCGGGGGCAGATACGCAGTATTTT
CDR3 protein: CASSQAAGADTQYF
D gene: TRBD2
clone size: NA
V gene: TRBV3-1
J gene: TRBJ2-3

CDR3 DNA: TGTGCCAGCAGTGAAGAGGCTAGCGGGCGAAATGAGCAGTTCTTC
CDR3 protein: CASSEEASGRNEQFF
D gene: TRBD2
clone size: few
V gene: TRBV2
J gene: TRBJ2-1

CDR3 DNA: TGTGCCAGCAGTTTAGGCAGGGGCCTTTCCTACGAGCAGTACTTC
CDR3 protein: CASSLGRGLSYEQYF
D gene: NA
clone size: few
V gene: TRBV12-3/TRBV12-4
J gene: TRBJ2-7

CDR3 DNA: TGTGCCAGCGCCACCACGACGCGGCGTACCTACGAGCAGTACTTC
CDR3 protein: CASATTTRRTYEQYF
D gene: NA
clone size: NA
V gene: TRBV12-3/TRBV12-4
J gene: TRBJ2-7

CDR3 DNA: TGTGCCAGCAGTTTTGGTGCAGATACGCAGTATTTT
CDR3 protein: CASSFGADTQYF
D gene: NA
clone size: NA
V gene: TRBV12-3/TRBV12-4
J gene: TRBJ2-3

CDR3 DNA: TGCGCCAGCAGCTTGGACGGGCACCCAGGAGGGTACGAGCAGTACTTC
CDR3 protein: CASSLDGHPGGYEQYF
D gene: NA
clone size: many
V gene: TRBV5-1
J gene: TRBJ2-7

CDR3 DNA: TGTGCCAGCAGCCAAGATCTTAGCGCGAACTATGGCTACACCTTC
CDR3 protein: CASSQDLSANYGYTF
D gene: NA
clone size: few
V gene: TRBV14
J gene: TRBJ1-2

CDR3 DNA: TGCGCCAGCAGCTATGGACAGGGAAGATCAGATACGCAGTATTTT
CDR3 protein: CASSYGQGRSDTQYF
D gene: TRBD1
clone size: NA
V gene: TRBV5-1
J gene: TRBJ2-3

CDR3 DNA: TGTGCCAGCAGCTTAACCCAGACGGGGGCAGGCGGAAACACCATATATTTT
CDR3 protein: CASSLTQTGAGGNTIYF
D gene: NA
clone size: many
V gene: TRBV7-9
J gene: TRBJ1-3

CDR3 DNA: TGTGCCAGCAGTGAATTTCTAAGGTTAGGACCTCCCACGCAGTATTTT
CDR3 protein: CASSEFLRLGPPTQYF
D gene: NA
clone size: NA
V gene: TRBV2
J gene: TRBJ2-3

CDR3 DNA: TGTGCCAGCAGTTCCCGATCCATAGATGGCTACACCTTC
CDR3 protein: CASSSRSIDGYTF
D gene: NA
clone size: NA
V gene: TRBV12-3/TRBV12-4
J gene: TRBJ1-2

CDR3 DNA: TGTGCCAGCAGGCGAGGACACGCTCAAGAGACCCAGTACTTC
CDR3 protein: CASRRGHAQETQYF
D gene: NA
clone size: NA
V gene: TRBV12-3/TRBV12-4
J gene: TRBJ2-5

CDR3 DNA: TGCAGTGCCAAGGGTTCCTCCTACGAGCAGTACTTC
CDR3 protein: CSAKGSSYEQYF
D gene: NA
clone size: NA
V gene: TRBV20-1
J gene: TRBJ2-7

CDR3 DNA: TGCAGCGCCCTCAGGGGCGTGAACACTGAAGCTTTCTTT
CDR3 protein: CSALRGVNTEAFF
D gene: NA
clone size: NA
V gene: TRBV29-1
J gene: TRBJ1-1

CDR3 DNA: TGCAGTGCTATGACAGGGACTCGTTCACCCCTCCACTTT
CDR3 protein: CSAMTGTRSPLHF
D gene: TRBD1
clone size: few
V gene: TRBV20-1
J gene: TRBJ1-6

CDR3 DNA: TGTGCCAGCTCACCGCCGGGACAGGGGACGATCGGTACGCAGTATTTT
CDR3 protein: CASSPPGQGTIGTQYF
D gene: TRBD1
clone size: NA
V gene: TRBV18
J gene: TRBJ2-3

CDR3 DNA: TGTGCCAGCACTTACGAGGGGTCTTATACAGATACGCAGTATTTT
CDR3 protein: CASTYEGSYTDTQYF
D gene: NA
clone size: few
V gene: TRBV6-5
J gene: TRBJ2-3

CDR3 DNA: TGCAGCGCGGCGGACAAGGGGGAAAAACTGTTTTTT
CDR3 protein: CSAADKGEKLFF
D gene: NA
clone size: NA
V gene: TRBV29-1
J gene: TRBJ1-4

CDR3 DNA: TGTGCCAGCAGCAGGGATTACAATTCACCCCTCCACTTT
CDR3 protein: CASSRDYNSPLHF
D gene: NA
clone size: NA
V gene: TRBV6-1
J gene: TRBJ1-6

CDR3 DNA: TGTGCCAGCAGTTACTCACCCGGCGGATCGGGGACCCAGTACTTC
CDR3 protein: CASSYSPGGSGTQYF
D gene: NA
clone size: NA
V gene: TRBV6-5
J gene: TRBJ2-5

CDR3 DNA: TGCAGCTCCACCACAACAGGGTCTGGCGAGCAGTACTTC
CDR3 protein: CSSTTTGSGEQYF
D gene: NA
clone size: many
V gene: TRBV29-1
J gene: TRBJ2-7

CDR3 DNA: TGTGCCAGCCGACTCGGGGGGGGAGAGACCCAGTACTTC
CDR3 protein: CASRLGGGETQYF
D gene: TRBD2
clone size: many
V gene: TRBV11-2
J gene: TRBJ2-5

CDR3 DNA: TGTGCCAGCAGCTTGGGATCTAGCACAGAGACCCAGTACTTC
CDR3 protein: CASSLGSSTETQYF
D gene: NA
clone size: many
V gene: TRBV7-6
J gene: TRBJ2-5

CDR3 DNA: TGCAGTGCTGGGGGTGGGGGCAGCAATCAGCCCCAGCATTTT
CDR3 protein: CSAGGGGSNQPQHF
D gene: NA
clone size: many
V gene: TRBV20-1
J gene: TRBJ1-5

CDR3 DNA: TGTGCCAGCGAAAGCTCGGGGGTCGATGAGCAGTTCTTC
CDR3 protein: CASESSGVDEQFF
D gene: NA
clone size: NA
V gene: TRBV12-3/TRBV12-4
J gene: TRBJ2-1

CDR3 DNA: TGTGCCATCAGTGACCCAACAGGGAAGACTGAAGCTTTCTTT
CDR3 protein: CAISDPTGKTEAFF
D gene: NA
clone size: many
V gene: TRBV10-3
J gene: TRBJ1-1

CDR3 DNA: TGTGCCAGCAGCTTAGTGGGGCGACTGGCTAGCACAGATACGCAGTATTTT
CDR3 protein: CASSLVGRLASTDTQYF
D gene: NA
clone size: NA
V gene: TRBV7-2
J gene: TRBJ2-3

CDR3 DNA: TGTGCCAGCAGCCAAGATCAGTACCGGCATGGGACCCAGTACTTC
CDR3 protein: CASSQDQYRHGTQYF
D gene: NA
clone size: NA
V gene: TRBV3-1
J gene: TRBJ2-5

CDR3 DNA: TGTGCCAGCAGCCATGACAGGGTGGGCTCCGATGAGCAGTTCTTC
CDR3 protein: CASSHDRVGSDEQFF
D gene: TRBD1
clone size: few
V gene: TRBV12-3/TRBV12-4
J gene: TRBJ2-1

CDR3 DNA: TGCAGCGTTGAAACCCTCGTTGGAACTGAAGCTTTCTTT
CDR3 protein: CSVETLVGTEAFF
D gene: NA
clone size: NA
V gene: TRBV29-1
J gene: TRBJ1-1

CDR3 DNA: TGTGCCATCAGCCCGGGACTAGCGGGGACCACAGATACGCAGTATTTT
CDR3 protein: CAISPGLAGTTDTQYF
D gene: TRBD2
clone size: few
V gene: TRBV10-3
J gene: TRBJ2-3

CDR3 DNA: TGTGCCAGCGAAGGACAGGGACTCTCCTACGAGCAGTACTTC
CDR3 protein: CASEGQGLSYEQYF
D gene: TRBD1
clone size: NA
V gene: TRBV2
J gene: TRBJ2-7

CDR3 DNA: TGTGCCAGTAGTGAAGGGGAGACCGGTCAGCCCCAGCATTTT
CDR3 protein: CASSEGETGQPQHF
D gene: NA
clone size: many
V gene: TRBV19
J gene: TRBJ1-5

CDR3 DNA: TGTGCCATCAGTCAGGGTGTTGGCAATCAGCCCCAGCATTTT
CDR3 protein: CAISQGVGNQPQHF
D gene: NA
clone size: NA
V gene: TRBV10-3
J gene: TRBJ1-5

CDR3 DNA: TGTGCCAGCAGCCCAGCTCCCGCAGGGAGCTCCTACGAGCAGTACTTC
CDR3 protein: CASSPAPAGSSYEQYF
D gene: NA
clone size: NA
V gene: TRBV3-1
J gene: TRBJ2-7

CDR3 DNA: TGCGCCAGCAGCCTTAGCGGGGGGGCGGGAGAGACCCAGTACTTC
CDR3 protein: CASSLSGGAGETQYF
D gene: TRBD2
clone size: once
V gene: TRBV4-1
J gene: TRBJ2-5

CDR3 DNA: TGTGCCAGCAGCCTCGAACAGGGAACCTACGAGCAGTACTTC
CDR3 protein: CASSLEQGTYEQYF
D gene: NA
clone size: few
V gene: TRBV12-3/TRBV12-4
J gene: TRBJ2-7

CDR3 DNA: TGCAGTCTTCGGGACAGAACCCAAGAGACCCAGTACTTC
CDR3 protein: CSLRDRTQETQYF
D gene: TRBD1
clone size: few
V gene: TRBV20-1
J gene: TRBJ2-5

CDR3 DNA: TGCAGTGCCAGGGCTCAAGGCAAAAACATTCAGTACTTC
CDR3 protein: CSARAQGKNIQYF
D gene: NA
clone size: many
V gene: TRBV20-1
J gene: TRBJ2-4

CDR3 DNA: TGTGCCAGCAGAAGTGACAGGGTGGCCGAGCAGTACTTC
CDR3 protein: CASRSDRVAEQYF
D gene: TRBD1
clone size: NA
V gene: TRBV6-1
J gene: TRBJ2-7

CDR3 DNA: TGCAGCGCTAAGCACTGGGTTAGCAATCAGCCCCAGCATTTT
CDR3 protein: CSAKHWVSNQPQHF
D gene: NA
clone size: NA
V gene: TRBV20-1
J gene: TRBJ1-5

CDR3 DNA: TGCGCCAGCAGTGAGGGCGGGTTCAACGAGCAGTACTTC
CDR3 protein: CASSEGGFNEQYF
D gene: NA
clone size: NA
V gene: TRBV10-2
J gene: TRBJ2-7

CDR3 DNA: TGCGCCAGCAGCAGAAGGACACCGCTGGATACGCAGTATTTT
CDR3 protein: CASSRRTPLDTQYF
D gene: NA
clone size: many
V gene: TRBV5-1
J gene: TRBJ2-3